This T cell receptor (beta chain) was obtained from a study of T cell responses to AZD1222 COVID-19 vaccine. Points from the study as a whole: Compared with day 0, the breadth and depth of the Spike-specific TCR repertoire rose significantly after two doses of AZD1222. Donors were mostly white British, more females; clonal diversity possibly underestimated. Regions 160-218 and 743-854 dominated among vaccine-associated CD4 TCRs spanning spike.

With respect to this clone: The antigen is not known.

Germline CDR1 and CDR2: DFQATT and SNEGSKA (reference sequence). The CDR3 is 11 amino acids. Trimming stripped 3 bases from V and 3 bases from J, with 4 bases between. Assay: immunoSEQ multiplex PCR; the TCRdb copy retains only in-frame clones and omits some. The table shows over 140,000 clones, with around 90% occurring only once. The sequence came from an adult in good health. The sample was peripheral blood, taken on day 0 of AZD1222 vaccination. The chain has TRBV20-1 and TRBJ2-3; no reliable D call. The CDR3 loop is CSASKTDTQYF. The CDR3 nucleotides read TGCAGTGCTAGCAAGACAGATACGCAGTATTTT.